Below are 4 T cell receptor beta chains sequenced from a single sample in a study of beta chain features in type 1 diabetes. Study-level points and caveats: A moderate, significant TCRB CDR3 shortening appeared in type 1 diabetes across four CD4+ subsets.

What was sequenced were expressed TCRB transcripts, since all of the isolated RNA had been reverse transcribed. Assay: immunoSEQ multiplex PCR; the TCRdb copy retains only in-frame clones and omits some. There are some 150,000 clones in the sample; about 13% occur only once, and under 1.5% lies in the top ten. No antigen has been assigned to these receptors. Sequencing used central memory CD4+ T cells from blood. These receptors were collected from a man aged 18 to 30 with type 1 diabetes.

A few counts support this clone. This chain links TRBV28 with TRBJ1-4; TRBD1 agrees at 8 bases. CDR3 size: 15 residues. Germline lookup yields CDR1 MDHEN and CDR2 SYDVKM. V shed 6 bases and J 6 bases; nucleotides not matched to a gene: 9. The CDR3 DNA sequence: TGTGCCAGCAGGTTACAGGGGGGAAAGGATGAAAAACTGTTTTTT. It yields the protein CASRLQGGKDEKLFF.

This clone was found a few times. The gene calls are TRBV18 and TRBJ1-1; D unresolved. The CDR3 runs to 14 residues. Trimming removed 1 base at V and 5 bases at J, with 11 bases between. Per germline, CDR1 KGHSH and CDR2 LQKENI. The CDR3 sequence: CASSPRHSGTEAFF. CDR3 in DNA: TGTGCCAGCTCACCACGACACTCGGGAACTGAAGCTTTCTTT.

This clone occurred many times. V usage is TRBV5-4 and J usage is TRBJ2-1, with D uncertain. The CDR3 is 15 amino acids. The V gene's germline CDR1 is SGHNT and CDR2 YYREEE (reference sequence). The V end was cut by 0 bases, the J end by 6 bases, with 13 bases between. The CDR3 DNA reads TGTGCCAGCAGCTTGGGAGCGCCTGAACGCAATGAGCAGTTCTTC. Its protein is CASSLGAPERNEQFF.

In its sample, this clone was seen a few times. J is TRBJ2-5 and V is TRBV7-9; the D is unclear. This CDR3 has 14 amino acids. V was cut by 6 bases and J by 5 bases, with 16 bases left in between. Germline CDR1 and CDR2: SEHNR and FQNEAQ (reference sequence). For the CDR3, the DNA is TGTGCCAGCAGTCCCAGGACGGGTACGGAGACCCAGTACTTC. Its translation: CASSPRTGTETQYF. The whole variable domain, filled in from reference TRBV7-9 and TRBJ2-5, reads DTGVSQNPRHKITKRGQNVTFRCDPISEHNRLYWYRQTLGQGPEFLTYFQNEAQLEKSRLLSDRFSAERPKGSFSTLEIQRTEQGDSAMYLCASSPRTGTETQYFGPGTRLLVL.